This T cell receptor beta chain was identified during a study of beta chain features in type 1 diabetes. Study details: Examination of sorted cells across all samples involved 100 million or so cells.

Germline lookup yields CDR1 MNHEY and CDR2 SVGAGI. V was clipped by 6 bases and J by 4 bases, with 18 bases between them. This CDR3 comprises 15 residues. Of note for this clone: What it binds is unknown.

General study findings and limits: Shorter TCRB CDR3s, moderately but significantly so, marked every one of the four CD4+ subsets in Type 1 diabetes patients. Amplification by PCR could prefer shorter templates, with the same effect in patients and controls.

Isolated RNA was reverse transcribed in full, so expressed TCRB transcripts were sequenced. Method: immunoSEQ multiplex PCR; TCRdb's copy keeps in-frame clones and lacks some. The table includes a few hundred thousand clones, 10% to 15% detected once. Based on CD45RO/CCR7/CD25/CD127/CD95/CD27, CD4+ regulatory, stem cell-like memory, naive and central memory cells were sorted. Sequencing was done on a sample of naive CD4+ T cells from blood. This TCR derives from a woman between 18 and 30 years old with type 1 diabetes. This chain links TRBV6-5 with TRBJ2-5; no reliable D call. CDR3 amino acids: CASRAGDPSAETQYF. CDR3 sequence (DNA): TGTGCCAGCAGGGCTGGAGACCCTTCCGCAGAGACCCAGTACTTC.